This TCR beta chain appears in the sequencing data of a study of shared clonotypes between healthy human individuals. General study results and limits: Clonotypes which were not shared had lower generation probabilities than clonotypes that all four donors shared. Blood alone was sampled, and tissue repertoires likely differ. Among a few donors, around 5% of naive CD4 clonotypes were found in common.

Produced via immunoSEQ multiplex PCR; TCRdb's table is partial and in-frame only. The table has 1.5 million to 2.5 million clones, less than 95% seen once. Trimming pared 5 bases from V and 7 bases from J, leaving 19 bases between. CDR3 length: 15 residues. CDR1 is MNHEY and CDR2 is SMNVEV in the germline V gene (reference sequence). The naive CD8 fraction comprised CD45RO-negative cells positively selected for CCR7 and excluded terminally differentiated effector memory CD45RA+ cells. In its sample, this clone was seen once. What it recognizes is unknown. Sequences were obtained from naive CD8+ T cells sorted from blood. The sequence derives from a man between 18 and 35 years old in good health. V gene TRBV27 combines with J gene TRBJ2-3; no definite D call. The CDR3 sequence: CASSLGRPLSNTQYF. The CDR3 nucleotides read TGTGCCAGCAGTCTTGGAAGACCCCTATCCAATACGCAGTATTTT.